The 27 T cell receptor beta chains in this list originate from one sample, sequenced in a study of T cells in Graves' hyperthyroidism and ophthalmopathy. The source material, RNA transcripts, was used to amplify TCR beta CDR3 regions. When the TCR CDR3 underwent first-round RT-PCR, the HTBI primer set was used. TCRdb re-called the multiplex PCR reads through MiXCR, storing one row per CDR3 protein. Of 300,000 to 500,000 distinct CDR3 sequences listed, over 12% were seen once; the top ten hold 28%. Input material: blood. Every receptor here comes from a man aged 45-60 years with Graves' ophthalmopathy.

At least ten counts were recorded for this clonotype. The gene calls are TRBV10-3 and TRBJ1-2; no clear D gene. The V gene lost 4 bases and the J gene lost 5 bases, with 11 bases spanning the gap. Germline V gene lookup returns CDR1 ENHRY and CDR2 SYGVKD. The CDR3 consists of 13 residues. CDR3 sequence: CAISAETEYGYTF. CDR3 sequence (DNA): TGTGCCATCAGTGCGGAGACGGAGTATGGCTACACCTTC.

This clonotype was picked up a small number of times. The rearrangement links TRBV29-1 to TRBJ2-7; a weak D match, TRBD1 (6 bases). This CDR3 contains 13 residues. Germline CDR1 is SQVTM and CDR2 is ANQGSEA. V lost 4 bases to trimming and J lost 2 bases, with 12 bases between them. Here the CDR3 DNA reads TGCAGCGTTGGACAGACAGGAGCCTACGAGCAGTACTTC. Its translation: CSVGQTGAYEQYF.

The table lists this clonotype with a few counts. The chain's CDR3 is CASSTPGRINEQFF. CDR3 nucleotide sequence: TGTGCCAGCAGTACGCCGGGACGGATCAATGAGCAGTTCTTC. The chain links TRBV5-6 to TRBJ2-1, with D perhaps assigned TRBD1 or TRBD2 (5 bases each). The CDR3 length is 14 residues. V lost 5 bases, J lost 6 bases, and 15 bases lay in between. Germline V gene sequence: CDR1 SGHDT, CDR2 YYEEEE.

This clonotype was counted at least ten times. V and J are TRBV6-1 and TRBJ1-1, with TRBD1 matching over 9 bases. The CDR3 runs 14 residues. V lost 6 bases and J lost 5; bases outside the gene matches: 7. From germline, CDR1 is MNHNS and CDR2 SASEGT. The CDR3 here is CASRHNRGLTEAFF. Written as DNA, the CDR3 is TGTGCCAGCAGGCATAACAGGGGGCTGACTGAAGCTTTCTTT.

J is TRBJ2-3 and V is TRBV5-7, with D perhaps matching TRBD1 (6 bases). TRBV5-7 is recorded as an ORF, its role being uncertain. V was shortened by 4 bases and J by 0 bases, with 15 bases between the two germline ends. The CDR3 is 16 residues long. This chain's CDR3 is CASSPGDGQSTDTQYF. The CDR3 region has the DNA TGTGCCAGCAGCCCGGGCGACGGACAGAGCACAGATACGCAGTATTTT.

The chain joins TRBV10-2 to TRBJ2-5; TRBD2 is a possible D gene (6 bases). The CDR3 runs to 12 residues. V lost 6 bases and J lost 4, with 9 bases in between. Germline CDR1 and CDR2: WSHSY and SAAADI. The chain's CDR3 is CASRLAGETQYF. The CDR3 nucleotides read TGCGCCAGCAGACTAGCAGGAGAGACCCAGTACTTC.

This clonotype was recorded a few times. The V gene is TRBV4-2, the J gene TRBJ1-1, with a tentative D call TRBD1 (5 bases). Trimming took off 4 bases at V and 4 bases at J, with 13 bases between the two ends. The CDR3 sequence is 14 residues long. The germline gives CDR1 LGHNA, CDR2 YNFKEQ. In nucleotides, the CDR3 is TGTGCCAGCAGCCCATCCCAGGGTGGCACTGAAGCTTTCTTT. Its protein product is CASSPSQGGTEAFF.

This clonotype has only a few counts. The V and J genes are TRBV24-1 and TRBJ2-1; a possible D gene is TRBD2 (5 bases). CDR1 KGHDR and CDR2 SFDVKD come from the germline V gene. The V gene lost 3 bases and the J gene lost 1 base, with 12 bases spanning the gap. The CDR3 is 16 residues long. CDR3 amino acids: CATSDLDYPSYNEQFF. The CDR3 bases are TGTGCCACCAGTGATCTCGACTATCCGTCCTACAATGAGCAGTTCTTC.

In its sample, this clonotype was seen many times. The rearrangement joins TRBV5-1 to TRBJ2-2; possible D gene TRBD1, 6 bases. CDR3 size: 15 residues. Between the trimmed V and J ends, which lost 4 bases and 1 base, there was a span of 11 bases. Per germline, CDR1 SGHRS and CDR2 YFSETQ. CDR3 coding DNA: TGCGCCAGCAGCCACAGGGTTGAGAACACCGGGGAGCTGTTTTTT. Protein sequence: CASSHRVENTGELFF.

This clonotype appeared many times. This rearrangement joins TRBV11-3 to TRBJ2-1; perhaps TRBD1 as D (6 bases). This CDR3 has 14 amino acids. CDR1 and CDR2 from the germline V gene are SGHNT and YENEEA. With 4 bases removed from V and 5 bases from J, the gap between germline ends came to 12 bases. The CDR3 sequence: CASSSGDLDNEQFF. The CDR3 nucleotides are TGTGCCAGCAGCTCAGGGGACCTAGACAATGAGCAGTTCTTC.

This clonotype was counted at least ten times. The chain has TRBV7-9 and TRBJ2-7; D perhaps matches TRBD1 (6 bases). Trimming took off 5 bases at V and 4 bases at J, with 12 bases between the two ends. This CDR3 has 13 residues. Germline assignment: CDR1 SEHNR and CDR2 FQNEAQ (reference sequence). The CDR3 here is CASSRDTMYEQYF. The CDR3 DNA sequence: TGTGCCAGCAGCCGGGACACAATGTACGAGCAGTACTTC.

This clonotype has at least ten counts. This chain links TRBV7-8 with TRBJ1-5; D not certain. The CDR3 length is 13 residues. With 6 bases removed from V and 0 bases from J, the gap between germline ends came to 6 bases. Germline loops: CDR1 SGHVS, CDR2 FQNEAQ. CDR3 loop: CASRQNSNQPQHF. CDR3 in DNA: TGTGCCAGCAGACAAAATAGCAATCAGCCCCAGCATTTT.

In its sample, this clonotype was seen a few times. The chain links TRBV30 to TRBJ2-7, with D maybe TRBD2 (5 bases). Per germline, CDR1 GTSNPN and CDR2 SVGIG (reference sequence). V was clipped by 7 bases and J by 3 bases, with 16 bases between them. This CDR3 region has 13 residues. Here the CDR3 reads CALSTAGSYEQYF. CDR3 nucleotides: TGTGCCTTATCGACGGCGGGCAGCTACGAGCAGTACTTC.

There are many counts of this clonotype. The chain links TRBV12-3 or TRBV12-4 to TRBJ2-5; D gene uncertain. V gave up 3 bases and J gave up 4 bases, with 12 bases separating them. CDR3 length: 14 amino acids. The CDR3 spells CASSFKGIVETQYF. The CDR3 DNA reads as TGTGCCAGCAGTTTTAAAGGGATAGTAGAGACCCAGTACTTC.

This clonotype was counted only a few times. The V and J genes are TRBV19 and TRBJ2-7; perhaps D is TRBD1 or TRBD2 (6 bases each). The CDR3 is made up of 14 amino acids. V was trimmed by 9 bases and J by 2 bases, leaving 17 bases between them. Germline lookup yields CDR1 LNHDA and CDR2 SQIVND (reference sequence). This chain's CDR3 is CASSHGGGAYEQYF. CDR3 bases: TGTGCCAGCTCCCACGGGGGCGGAGCCTACGAGCAGTACTTC.

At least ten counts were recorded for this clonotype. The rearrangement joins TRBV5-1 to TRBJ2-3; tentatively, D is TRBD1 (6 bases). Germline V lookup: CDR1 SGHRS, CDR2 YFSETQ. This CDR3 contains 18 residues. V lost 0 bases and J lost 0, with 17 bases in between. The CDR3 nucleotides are TGCGCCAGCAGCTTGGGAAACAACAGGGTCACGAGCACAGATACGCAGTATTTT. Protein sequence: CASSLGNNRVTSTDTQYF.

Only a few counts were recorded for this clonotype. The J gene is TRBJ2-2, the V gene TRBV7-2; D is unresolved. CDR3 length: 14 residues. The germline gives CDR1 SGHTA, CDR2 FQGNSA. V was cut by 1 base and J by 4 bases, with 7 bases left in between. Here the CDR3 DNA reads TGTGCCAGCAGCTTAGGGCATAGCACCGGGGAGCTGTTTTTT. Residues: CASSLGHSTGELFF.

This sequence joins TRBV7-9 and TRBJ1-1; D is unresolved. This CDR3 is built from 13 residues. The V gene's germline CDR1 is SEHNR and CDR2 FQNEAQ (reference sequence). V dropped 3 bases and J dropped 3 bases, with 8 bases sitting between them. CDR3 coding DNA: TGTGCCAGCAGCTTGAGTGTGGACACTGAAGCTTTCTTT. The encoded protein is CASSLSVDTEAFF.

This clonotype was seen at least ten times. CDR3 DNA sequence: TGCAGTGCTACCGGGACTAGCGGGATCTACGAGCAGTACTTC. Its protein product is CSATGTSGIYEQYF. The chain combines TRBV20-1 with TRBJ2-7, with 13 bases fitting TRBD2. J was trimmed by 3 bases and V by 4 bases; bases with no gene match: 3. CDR1 and CDR2 from the germline V gene are DFQATT and SNEGSKA (reference sequence). CDR3 size: 14 residues.

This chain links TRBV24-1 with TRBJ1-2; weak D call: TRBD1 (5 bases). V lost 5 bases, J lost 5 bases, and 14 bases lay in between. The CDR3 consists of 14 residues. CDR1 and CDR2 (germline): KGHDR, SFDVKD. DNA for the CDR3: TGTGCCACCAGTGGAACCGGGACCGAATATGGCTACACCTTC. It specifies CATSGTGTEYGYTF.

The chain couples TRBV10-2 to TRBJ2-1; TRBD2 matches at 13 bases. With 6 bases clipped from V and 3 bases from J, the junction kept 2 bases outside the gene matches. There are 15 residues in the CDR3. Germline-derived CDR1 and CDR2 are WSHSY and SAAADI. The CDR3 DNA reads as TGCGCCAGCAGACTAGCGGGAGGGGACTACAATGAGCAGTTCTTC. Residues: CASRLAGGDYNEQFF.

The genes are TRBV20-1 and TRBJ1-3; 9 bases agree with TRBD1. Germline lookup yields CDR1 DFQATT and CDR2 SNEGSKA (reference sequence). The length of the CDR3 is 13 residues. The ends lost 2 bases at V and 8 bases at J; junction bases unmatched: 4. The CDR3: CSARSGQGHTIYF. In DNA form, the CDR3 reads TGCAGTGCTAGATCTGGACAGGGGCACACCATATATTTT.

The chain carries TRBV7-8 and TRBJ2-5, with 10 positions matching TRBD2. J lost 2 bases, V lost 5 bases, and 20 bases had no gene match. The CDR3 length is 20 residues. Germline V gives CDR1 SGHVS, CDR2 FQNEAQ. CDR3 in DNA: TGTGCCAGCAGCCCATTACCCCCCGGGCTAGCGGGAGTAGAACAAGAGACCCAGTACTTC. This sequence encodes CASSPLPPGLAGVEQETQYF.

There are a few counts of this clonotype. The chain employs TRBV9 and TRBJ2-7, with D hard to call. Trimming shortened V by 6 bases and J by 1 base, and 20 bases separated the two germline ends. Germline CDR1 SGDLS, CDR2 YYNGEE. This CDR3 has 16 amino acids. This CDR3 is CASTLLDIPLSYEQYF. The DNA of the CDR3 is TGTGCCAGCACCCTGCTTGATATACCTCTATCCTACGAGCAGTACTTC.

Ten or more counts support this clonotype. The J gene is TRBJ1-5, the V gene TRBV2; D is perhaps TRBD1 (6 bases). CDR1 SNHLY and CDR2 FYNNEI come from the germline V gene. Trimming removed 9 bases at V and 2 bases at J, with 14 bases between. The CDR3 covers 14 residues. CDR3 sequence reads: CASGKTGGNQPQHF. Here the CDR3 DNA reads TGTGCCAGTGGGAAGACAGGTGGCAATCAGCCCCAGCATTTT.

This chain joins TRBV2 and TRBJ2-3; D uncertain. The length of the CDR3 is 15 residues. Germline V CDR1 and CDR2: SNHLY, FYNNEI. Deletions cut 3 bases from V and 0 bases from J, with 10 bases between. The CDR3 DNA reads TGTGCCAGCAGTGAGGCGCGACCTAGCACAGATACGCAGTATTTT. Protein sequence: CASSEARPSTDTQYF.

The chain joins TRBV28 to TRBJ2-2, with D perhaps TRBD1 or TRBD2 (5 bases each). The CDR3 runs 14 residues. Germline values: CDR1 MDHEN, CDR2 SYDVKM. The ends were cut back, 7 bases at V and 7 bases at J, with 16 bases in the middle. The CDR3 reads CASKKPGAGGELFF. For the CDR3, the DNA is TGTGCCAGCAAAAAACCCGGGGCGGGCGGGGAGCTGTTTTTT.